This T cell receptor beta chain was identified during a study of cytomegalovirus exposure and HLA in healthy donors (TCRdb year 2017). Concerning the study at large: In an earlier analysis of several hundred of the donors, around 300 Gb of sequence data and approximately 120 million unique TCR beta sequences from about 179 million T cells were reported. Among a few hundred genotyped donors of the cohort, an average of around 240,000 unique TCR beta nucleotide sequences were sequenced per donor, approximately 20% of them non-productive. A later analysis re-examined previously published TCR beta repertoires from more than 550 donors and added high-resolution HLA genotyping to investigate patterns of TCR occurrence. The study profiled the T cell repertoires of 500 to 800 subjects by immunosequencing and related them to cytomegalovirus serostatus. Class I and class II HLA loci were covered by the typing at four-digit resolution. Besides the first cohort of roughly 700 subjects, a separate validation cohort made up of over a hundred different subjects was used. A later genetic analysis took genome-wide SNP genotypes for about three fifths of the 666 donors and used that subset as a discovery cohort. Approximately 300 gigabases of sequencing data and around 90 million unique TCR sequences made up an early release that covered about 640 HLA-typed donors. The study was designed to test whether signatures of past pathogen exposure could be identified by cataloging public T cell receptors. Donor age, sex, ethnicity and CMV serostatus were compiled alongside the repertoire data. Five DR-DQ haplotypes were treated as single units for association and clustering because of strong linkage in the cohort. Rather than using new phenotypic data, the later analysis identified candidate immune exposures from TCR beta sequences and from how often those sequences occurred across donors. Typing coverage differed by locus: A, B, C, DRB1 and DQB1 were typed in roughly 620-640 donors, DQA1 in about 510, DPA1 in approximately 610, and DPB1 in 450 to 480. The genetic ancestry cluster associated with self-reported Caucasian donors included 70% to 85% of the approximately 430 genotyped donors. High-throughput TCR immunosequencing, statistical association of individual TCRs with disease status, and machine learning were combined to predict cytomegalovirus infection status. All discovery cohort repertoires had been generated on a single sequencing platform. An earlier analysis of around 580 of the donors used high-throughput TCR beta sequencing to judge whether each TCR beta V gene segment behaved as functional or pseudogenic. Results and caveats for the whole study, not just this receptor: The 87-base-pair reads could not distinguish some IMGT-functional V segments, including TRBV6-2 and TRBV6-3, so those segments were excluded. V-gene and J-gene trimming of TCR beta chains was associated with a missense DCLRE1C variant in a later genetic analysis, and the association was replicated in an independent cohort. According to a later analysis, parvovirus B19, influenza, CMV and Epstein-Barr virus appeared linked to several top co-occurrence clusters. The classifier was reported to diagnose cytomegalovirus status with high specificity and sensitivity in both the original and validation cohorts. A later analysis found that HLA-associated TCR beta chains were more clonally expanded and had lower generation probabilities than equally common non-associated chains. An earlier analysis of roughly 570 of the donors showed that most TCR beta V segments appeared in productive rearrangements either about 90% or about 30% of the time, which broadly matched IMGT annotations. A later genetic analysis reported fewer N-insertions in productive TCRs among donors in an Asian-associated ancestry cluster than the roughly 620-donor mean. Because counts were too low, 15 to 20 rarely observed V segments, including chromosome 9 orphons, were excluded from the earlier analysis of around 590 of the donors. For the cohort, immune exposure information was limited to CMV serostatus. The sequencing pipeline was judged likely to have produced a cluster of highly shared sequence variants as a technical artifact. Specific HLA alleles were associated with over 15,000 TCR beta sequences at a false discovery rate of 0.05 in a later analysis. Most CMV-associated TCR beta chains appeared to be HLA-restricted in a later analysis, and the HLA associations seemed to be driven largely by CMV exposure. Only TCR beta chains were sequenced in this cohort, and the absence of alpha or paired-chain data limited detectable features. Roughly uniform sequencing depth across donors was assumed in presence/absence analyses, although this assumption may not hold. In the study, around 150 TCR beta chains were listed as associated with cytomegalovirus. Because HLA typing was missing for some donors at each locus, association tests included only the typed subset. Across donors, most TCR sequences were observed very rarely, whereas some public TCRs were present in many individuals. A few of the identified cytomegalovirus-associated TCR beta chains were confirmed in vitro to be specific for cytomegalovirus antigens. Correlated functional status among segregating V segments might be attributable to linkage disequilibrium, but an unknown experimental factor could not be ruled out. The authors suggested that the approach could potentially be extended to other disease states and immunological phenotypes. According to a later analysis, TCR association rates differed among HLA loci, with DRB1 alleles showing the most associated TCRs and HLA-C alleles showing the fewest. A further reported finding was that TCR beta sequences accurately predicted the HLA-A and HLA-B alleles for most subjects in the first cohort. When HLA alleles, especially DR and DQ, strongly co-occurred, attributing TCR associations to individual alleles was difficult.

The junction carries 14 bases between V and J, which are trimmed by 6 bases and 0 bases respectively. CDR1 and CDR2 are drawn from the germline V gene: MNHEY, SVGAGI. The CDR3 runs 15 amino acids, cysteine and phenylalanine included. Only the CDR3 DNA is retained, 45 bases long and in frame from the first base. The cohort was made up of roughly 670 healthy bone marrow donors. Cohort members were all nominally healthy when sampled, although unrecorded immune exposures were likely present. The donor tested CMV seropositive, placing the donor among the 289 seropositive members of the cohort. Every donor gave a peripheral blood sample, and the peripheral blood mononuclear cells from that sample were used for TCR beta sequencing. Genomic DNA extraction from the blood cell samples was performed with the Qiagen DNeasy Blood Extraction Kit. This clone has only one observation. This clone's antigen is unknown. Within one base of it there is no much larger clone, and no base qualities were kept.

Library method: the immunoSEQ multiplex PCR assay. A mixture of 60 forward primers for TCR Vbeta segments and 13 reverse primers for TCR Jbeta segments was used in the multiplex PCR. The CDR3 region of rearranged TCR beta genes was amplified from genomic DNA with a multiplex PCR assay. On the Illumina HiSeq System, the amplified TCR beta libraries were sequenced as 87-base-pair reads. The original pipeline was this. In a later analysis, tens of millions of unique TCR beta chains were counted across the 690 or so repertoires, and approximately 9.9 million of these chains were shared by at least two donors. To remove PCR and sequencing errors, raw reads were error-corrected and collapsed into unique sequences using a nearest-neighbor algorithm that merged closely related sequences. V, D and J gene segments were assigned by aligning CDR3 sequences to IMGT reference sequences. For a sequence to be retained, at least a six-nucleotide match to both a V gene segment and a J gene segment was required. A rearrangement counted as productive if the CDR3 had no stop codons and remained in frame with V and J, and every other rearrangement counted as non-productive. Following IMGT convention, CDR3 was defined as the stretch from the second conserved V-encoded cysteine up to the conserved J-encoded phenylalanine. The earlier analysis of approximately 500 of the donors excluded sequences that lacked an unambiguous match to a single V gene segment. In an earlier analysis of a few hundred of the donors, V segments were called functional above 56.7% productive rearrangements and were called segregating when the between-donor standard deviation exceeded 5%. A statistical classification framework was built for diagnosing cytomegalovirus status from the catalog of TCR beta chain sequences. In a later analysis, TCR nucleotide sequences were compared against IMGT/GENE-DB human TR gene sequences so that V and J genes could be assigned. The TCRdist pipeline was used in a later analysis to assign CDR3 sequences and most-parsimonious VDJ recombination scenarios. In a later analysis, each TCR beta chain was defined by its CDR3 amino acid sequence together with its V-gene family, and reads lacking a unique V-gene family were excluded. A later analysis removed 450 to 600 highly shared, low-generation-probability nucleotide sequences to deal with suspected cross-contamination and a sequencing artifact. For each public chain, a later analysis derived a clonal expansion index from normalized ranks of inferred template counts within each repertoire. Generation probabilities in a later analysis came from a VDJ recombination model fitted to out-of-frame rearrangements, and those results were checked against IGoR. In a later analysis, TCR-TCR, TCR-HLA and TCR-CMV co-occurrence was scored with hypergeometric tests, and a repertoire-size bias correction was applied to TCR pairs. To estimate false discovery rates, a later analysis permuted the HLA or CMV assignments 20 times. In a later analysis, co-occurring TCRs were grouped using DBSCAN, and TCRdist sequence similarity was added for clustering within HLA-allele-positive subsets. Repertoires with fewer than 30,000 or more than 120,000 public chains, plus five repertoires with anomalous nucleotide sharing, were excluded from co-occurrence clustering. TCRdb stores this immuneACCESS table with in-frame sequences only. Part of the clones is absent; in the studies checked, under half of the shortfall reflects unresolved V genes, and no reason is known for the rest. The V and J calls and clone size come from that table; D and trimming were worked out from the DNA. This sample holds approximately 52,000 clones; 55% to 75% were observed only once. Jointly, the top ten make up around a third of the sample.

The chain is assembled from TRBV6-5 and TRBJ1-2; TRBD1 is possibly the D segment (5 matching bases). This TCR was recovered from a man aged 40-49 years in good health and CMV-seropositive. Sequenced input: PBMCs. This receptor has the CDR3 CASRELQAANYGYTF. The DNA reads TGTGCCAGCAGGGAATTACAGGCGGCTAACTATGGCTACACCTTC.